The clone carrying this T cell receptor (beta chain) came up once. Followed longitudinally, the Seattle patients had been enrolled during active infection. CDR1 is SEHNR and CDR2 is FQNEAQ in the germline V gene (reference sequence). The CDR3 covers 16 residues. J gave up 3 bases and V 4 bases, and 7 bases lay outside the gene matches. Authors' analysis steps: Estimates of nucleated cell counts were drawn from the amplification of reference gene primers. The assay was immunoSEQ multiplex PCR, and TCRdb's table has in-frame clones only and misses some. That table supplies the V and J calls and clone size; D and trimming were determined from the DNA. The top ten hold 10% to 15% of the sample, which has around 480,000 clones, around 88% seen once. This sample was taken from a study of blood T cell repertoires in COVID-19. As for the study in general: Samples came from the United States, Italy and Spain, spanning acute and convalescent COVID-19.

The sample taken for sequencing was peripheral blood. The chain carries TRBV7-9 and TRBJ1-4; 8 bases are shared with TRBD1. This clonotype was sampled from a woman in her forties or fifties with COVID-19, enrolled during active disease. CDR3 amino acids: CASSSRGQAANEKLFF. The DNA for the CDR3 is TGTGCCAGCAGCTCCAGGGGGCAAGCGGCTAATGAAAAACTGTTTTTT.